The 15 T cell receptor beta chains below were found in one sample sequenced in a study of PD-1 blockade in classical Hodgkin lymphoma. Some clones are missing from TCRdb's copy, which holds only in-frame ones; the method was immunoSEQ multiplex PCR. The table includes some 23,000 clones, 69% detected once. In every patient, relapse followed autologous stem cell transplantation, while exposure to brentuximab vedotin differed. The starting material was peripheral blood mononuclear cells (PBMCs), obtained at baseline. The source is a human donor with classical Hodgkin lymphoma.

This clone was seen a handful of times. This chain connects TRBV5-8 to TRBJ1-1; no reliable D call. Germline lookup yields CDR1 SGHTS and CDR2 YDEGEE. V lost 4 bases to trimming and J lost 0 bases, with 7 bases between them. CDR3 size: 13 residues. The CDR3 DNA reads TGTGCCAGCAGCCGGACCTTGAACACTGAAGCTTTCTTT. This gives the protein CASSRTLNTEAFF.

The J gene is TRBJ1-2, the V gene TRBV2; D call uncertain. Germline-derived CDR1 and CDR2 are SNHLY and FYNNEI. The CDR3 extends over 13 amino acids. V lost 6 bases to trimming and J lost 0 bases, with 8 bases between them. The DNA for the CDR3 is TGTGCCAGCAGGGCGGAAGCTAACTATGGCTACACCTTC. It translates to CASRAEANYGYTF.

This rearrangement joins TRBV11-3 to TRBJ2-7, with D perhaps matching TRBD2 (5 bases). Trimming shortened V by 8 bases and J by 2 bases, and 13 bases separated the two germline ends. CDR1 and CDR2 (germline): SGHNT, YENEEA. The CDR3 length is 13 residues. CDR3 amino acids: CASPLTGTYEQYF. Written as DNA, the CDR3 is TGTGCCAGCCCTTTGACCGGGACCTACGAGCAGTACTTC.

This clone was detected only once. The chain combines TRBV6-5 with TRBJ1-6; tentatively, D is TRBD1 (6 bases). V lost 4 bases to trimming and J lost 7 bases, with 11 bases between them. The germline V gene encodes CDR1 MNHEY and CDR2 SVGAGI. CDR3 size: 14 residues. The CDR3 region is CASSSSGQNSPLHF. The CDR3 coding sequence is TGTGCCAGCAGTTCATCAGGACAGAATTCACCCCTCCACTTT.

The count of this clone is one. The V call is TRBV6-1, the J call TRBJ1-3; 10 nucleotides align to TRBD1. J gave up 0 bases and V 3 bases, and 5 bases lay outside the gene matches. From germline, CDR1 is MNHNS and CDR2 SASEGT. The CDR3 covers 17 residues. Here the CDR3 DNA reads TGTGCCAGCAGTGATAGGAGGGACAGGGGCTCTGGAAACACCATATATTTT. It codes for CASSDRRDRGSGNTIYF.

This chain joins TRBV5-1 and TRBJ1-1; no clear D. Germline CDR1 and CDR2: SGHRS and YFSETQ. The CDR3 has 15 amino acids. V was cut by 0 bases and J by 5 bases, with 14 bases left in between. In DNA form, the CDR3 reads TGCGCCAGCAGCTTGGGGTCCGACCCTGGGACTGAAGCTTTCTTT. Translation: CASSLGSDPGTEAFF.

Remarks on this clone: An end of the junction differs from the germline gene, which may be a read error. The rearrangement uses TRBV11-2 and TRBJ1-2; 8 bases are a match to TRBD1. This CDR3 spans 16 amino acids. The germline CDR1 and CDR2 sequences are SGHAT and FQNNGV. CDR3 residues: CASSQDGQGDSYGYTF. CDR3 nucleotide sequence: TGCGCCAGCAGCCAAGACGGACAGGGTGATAGCTATGGCTACACCTTC. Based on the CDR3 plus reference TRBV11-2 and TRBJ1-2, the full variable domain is EAGVAQSPRYKIIEKRQSVAFWCNPISGHATLYWYQQILGQGPKLLIQFQNNGVVDDSQLPKDRFSAERLKGVDSTLKIQPAKLEDSAVYLCASSQDGQGDSYGYTFGSGTRLTVV.

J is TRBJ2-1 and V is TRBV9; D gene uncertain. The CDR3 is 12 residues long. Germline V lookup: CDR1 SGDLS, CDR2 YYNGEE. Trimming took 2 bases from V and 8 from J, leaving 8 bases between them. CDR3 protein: CASSVPGDEQFF. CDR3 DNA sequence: TGTGCCAGCAGCGTCCCCGGCGATGAGCAGTTCTTC. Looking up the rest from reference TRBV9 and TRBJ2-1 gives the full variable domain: DSGVTQTPKHLITATGQRVTLRCSPRSGDLSVYWYQQSLDQGLQFLIQYYNGEERAKGNILERFSAQQFPDLHSELNLSSLELGDSALYFCASSVPGDEQFFGPGTRLTVL.

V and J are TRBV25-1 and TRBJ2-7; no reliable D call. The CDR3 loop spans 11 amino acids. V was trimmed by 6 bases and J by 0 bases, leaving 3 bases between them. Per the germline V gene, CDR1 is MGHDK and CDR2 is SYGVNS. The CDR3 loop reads CASSDSYEQYF. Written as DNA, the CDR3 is TGTGCCAGCAGCGACTCCTACGAGCAGTACTTC.

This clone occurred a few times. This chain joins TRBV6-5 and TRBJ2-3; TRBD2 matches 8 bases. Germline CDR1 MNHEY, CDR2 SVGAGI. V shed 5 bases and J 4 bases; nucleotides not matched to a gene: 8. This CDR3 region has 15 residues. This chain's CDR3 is CASSRLRGGADTQYF. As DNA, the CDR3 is TGTGCCAGCAGTCGTCTCCGGGGGGGGGCAGATACGCAGTATTTT.

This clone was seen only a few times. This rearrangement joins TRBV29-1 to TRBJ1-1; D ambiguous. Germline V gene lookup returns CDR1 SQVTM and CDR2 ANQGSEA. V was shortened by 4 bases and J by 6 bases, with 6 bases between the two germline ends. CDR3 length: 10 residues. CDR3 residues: CSVVLAEAFF. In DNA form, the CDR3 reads TGCAGCGTTGTATTGGCTGAAGCTTTCTTT. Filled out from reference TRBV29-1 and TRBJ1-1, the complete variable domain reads SAVISQKPSRDICQRGTSLTIQCQVDSQVTMMFWYRQQPGQSLTLIATANQGSEATYESGFVIDKFPISRPNLTFSTLTVSNMSPEDSSIYLCSVVLAEAFFGQGTRLTVV.

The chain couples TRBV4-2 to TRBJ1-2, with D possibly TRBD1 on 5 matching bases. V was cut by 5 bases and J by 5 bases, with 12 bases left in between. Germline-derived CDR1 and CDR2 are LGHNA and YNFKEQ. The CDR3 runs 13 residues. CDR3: CASSARDLYGYTF. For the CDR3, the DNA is TGTGCCAGCAGCGCCAGGGACCTGTATGGCTACACCTTC.

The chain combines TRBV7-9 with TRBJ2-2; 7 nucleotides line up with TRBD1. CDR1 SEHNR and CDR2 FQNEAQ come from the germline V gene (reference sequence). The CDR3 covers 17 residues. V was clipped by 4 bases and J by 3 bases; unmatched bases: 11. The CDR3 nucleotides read TGTGCCAGCAGCTACCCCCACAGGGGAAGGGACACCGGGGAGCTGTTTTTT. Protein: CASSYPHRGRDTGELFF.

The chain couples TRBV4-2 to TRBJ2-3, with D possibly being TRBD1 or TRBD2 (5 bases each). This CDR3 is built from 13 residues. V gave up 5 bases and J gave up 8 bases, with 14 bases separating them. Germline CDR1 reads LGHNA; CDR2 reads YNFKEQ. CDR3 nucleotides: TGTGCCAGCAGCGAACAAGCTGGGGGTACGCAGTATTTT. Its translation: CASSEQAGGTQYF.

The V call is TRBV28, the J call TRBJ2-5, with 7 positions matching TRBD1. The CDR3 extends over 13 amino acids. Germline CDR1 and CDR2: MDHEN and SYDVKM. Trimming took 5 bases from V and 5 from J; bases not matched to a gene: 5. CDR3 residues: CASSPGQWETQYF. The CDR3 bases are TGTGCCAGCAGTCCGGGACAGTGGGAGACCCAGTACTTC.